This T cell receptor (beta chain) comes out of a study of T-cell reconstitution after alpha-beta-depleted transplantation in children (dated by TCRdb to the mid-2010s). Regarding the research as a whole: Using TCR repertoire profiling, the study quantitatively followed how T-cell immune reconstitution unfolded in children after TCRalphabeta/CD19-depleted allogeneic hematopoietic cell transplantation. Beyond this particular receptor, the publication reports: About two months after transplant, the apparently early recovery of alphabetaT-cell counts reportedly depended on just several hundred clones that had expanded rapidly and came from non-depleted graft cells. In some patients, high TCRbeta diversity at day 60 was attributed to recipient T cells and intrathymic progenitors that had survived conditioning. Over the following months the frequencies of hyperexpanded clones went down, and after one year T-cell counts and TCRbeta diversity were mostly credited to newly produced T cells.

This clonotype was seen at least ten times. What antigen it recognizes has not been identified. No quality values exist for individual bases; no much larger clone is one base distant. Reading from cysteine to phenylalanine, the CDR3 counts 15 amino acids. Just the 45-base CDR3 DNA is kept, in frame starting at base 1. For this chain, trimming is 4 bases at the V end and 4 bases at the J end, and the number of junction bases without a gene match is 7. CDR1 is given as SGHRS and CDR2 as YFSETQ, both from the germline V gene. Preparation of the library involved PCR. Sequencing was performed on an Illumina HiSeq 2500. To normalize quantification of the TCRbeta repertoire, the TCR libraries were built with molecular barcoding that relied on unique molecular identifiers. The public reads were run again by TCRdb, first through fastp at Q25 and then through MiXCR, and only productive beta chains were kept. Every distinct CDR3 protein forms one entry, paired with its most common genes and DNA. The sample table holds about 290,000 distinct CDR3 sequences, of which roughly 8.2% were seen once. Approximately 8.6% of the sample is taken by the ten largest.

The sample's treatment or condition label, in plain terms: allogeneic hematopoietic cell transplantation with graft depleted of TCRalphabeta T cells and CD19 B cells. TCRalphabeta/CD19-depleted allogeneic hematopoietic cell grafts were given to the transplant recipients, all of whom were children. The origin of this receptor is a female patient between 2 and 15 years old who had a stem cell transplant for Fanconi anemia, so the T cells may come from the graft donor. The starting material was peripheral blood, obtained 360 days after TCRalphabeta/CD19-depleted stem cell transplant. This chain joins TRBV5-1 to TRBJ2-3; TRBD1 agrees with 9 junctional bases. The CDR3 in this case is CASSLGQGYADTQYF. The nucleotide sequence reads as follows: TGCGCCAGCAGCCTGGGACAGGGCTACGCAGATACGCAGTATTTT.